One and the same sample provided the 23 T cell receptor beta chains below, sequenced in a study of human T cells and chemical hapten exposure (dated by TCRdb to the early 2020s). The method was RACE. The instrument was a NextSeq 500. TCRdb reprocessed the public reads (quality trimming at Q25 with fastp, clone calling with MiXCR) and kept in-frame beta chains. Every CDR3 protein is listed once, alongside the most common genes and DNA of its rows. For this sample there are about 380,000 distinct CDR3 sequences; approximately 5.1% appear just once. The top ten clones comprise about 2.1% of the sample. What this sample's time point label stands for: patch test 1, 2 weeks after DPC sensitization. The treatment or condition label on this specimen signifies: therapeutic diphenylcyclopropenone sensitization with weekly scalp DPC. Sequences were derived from whole blood, sampled in connection with sensitization to the hapten diphenylcyclopropenone (DPC). The receptors originated from a woman aged 45-65 years with alopecia areata. Some clones in this sample may be carry-over from other donors' samples.

This clonotype showed up many times. The chain carries TRBV2 and TRBJ2-3; D unresolved. The CDR3 has 14 residues. Germline V gene data show CDR1 as SNHLY and CDR2 as FYNNEI. With 10 bases removed from V and 0 bases from J, the gap between germline ends came to 14 bases. The CDR3 region is CATLMVASTDTQYF. Here the CDR3 DNA reads TGTGCCACCTTGATGGTGGCTAGCACAGATACGCAGTATTTT.

This clonotype was seen at least ten times. This chain links TRBV6-4 with TRBJ1-6; D is unclear. Germline V lookup: CDR1 MRHNA, CDR2 SNTAGT. The CDR3 extends over 13 amino acids. V was trimmed by 3 bases and J by 8 bases, leaving 8 bases between them. The CDR3 reads CASSEQRDSPLHF. The CDR3, as DNA: TGTGCCAGCAGTGAACAGCGGGATTCACCCCTCCACTTT.

The chain employs TRBV7-9 and TRBJ2-7; the D is unclear. Germline V gives CDR1 SEHNR, CDR2 FQNEAQ (reference sequence). V was shortened by 3 bases and J by 5 bases, with 11 bases between the two germline ends. The CDR3 is made up of 13 amino acids. Here the CDR3 reads CASSLFGSDEQYF. In nucleotides, the CDR3 is TGTGCCAGCAGCTTGTTCGGGTCCGACGAGCAGTACTTC.

This clonotype was seen ten or more times. V and J are TRBV28 and TRBJ2-6; tentatively, D is TRBD2 (6 bases). Germline CDR1 reads MDHEN; CDR2 reads SYDVKM. Between the trimmed V and J ends, which lost 9 bases and 0 bases, there was a span of 24 bases. This CDR3 comprises 19 residues. The CDR3 loop is CARLGGRGFPDSGANVLTF. CDR3 DNA sequence: TGTGCCAGGCTCGGGGGACGTGGGTTTCCGGACTCTGGGGCCAACGTCCTGACTTTC.

This clonotype was observed at least ten times. This chain uses TRBV12-3 or TRBV12-4 with TRBJ1-1, with D unclear. The CDR3 sequence is 14 residues long. Trimming removed 4 bases at V and 3 bases at J, with 12 bases between. The CDR3 DNA is TGTGCCAGCAGTTGGGGAGTAAGGTACACTGAAGCTTTCTTT. Its protein is CASSWGVRYTEAFF.

This clonotype was counted only a few times. The chain carries TRBV20-1 and TRBJ2-7; 10 positions agree with TRBD2. After removal of 6 bases from V and 6 bases from J, the junction contained 8 bases not matched to a gene. The CDR3 consists of 13 residues. Germline V CDR1 and CDR2: DFQATT, SNEGSKA (reference sequence). DNA of the CDR3: TGCAGTGCCCCGCTAGCGGGAGCTGTCGAGCAGTACTTC. Translating gives CSAPLAGAVEQYF.

The V call is TRBV27, the J call TRBJ2-3, with D hard to call. Trimming took 3 bases from V and 6 from J, leaving 7 bases between them. This CDR3 has 12 amino acids. CDR1 and CDR2 from the germline V gene are MNHEY and SMNVEV (reference sequence). The CDR3 DNA reads TGTGCCAGCAGTTTCCCCTCCGATACGCAGTATTTT. Its translation is CASSFPSDTQYF.

There are many counts of this clonotype. The chain uses TRBV29-1 and TRBJ1-2, with 7 bases fitting TRBD1. Germline V CDR1 and CDR2: SQVTM, ANQGSEA. CDR3 size: 16 residues. The V segment lost 3 bases and the J segment 2 bases; nucleotides outside the gene matches: 12. The CDR3: CSVDPGQTSRNYGYTF. The CDR3 region has the DNA TGCAGCGTTGATCCGGGACAGACTTCCAGGAACTATGGCTACACCTTC.

This clonotype was detected only a few times. This chain links TRBV6-5 with TRBJ2-3; TRBD2 matches at 12 bases. Germline V lookup: CDR1 MNHEY, CDR2 SVGAGI. This CDR3 is 17 amino acids long. Unmatched junction bases numbered 12, after V lost 5 bases and J lost 6 bases. CDR3 residues: CASSPWASGRGEDTQYF. DNA for the CDR3: TGTGCCAGCAGTCCCTGGGCTAGCGGGAGGGGGGAGGATACGCAGTATTTT.

With respect to this clonotype: A much bigger clone sits one base away, suggesting this may be a read error. The gene calls are TRBV12-3 or TRBV12-4 and TRBJ2-1; tentative D call: TRBD1 (6 bases). This CDR3 comprises 14 residues. Deletions cut 4 bases from V and 6 bases from J, with 13 bases between. In nucleotides, the CDR3 is TGTGCCAGCAGTTCCACAGGGAATGGCAATGAGCAGTTCTTC. Its translation: CASSSTGNGNEQFF.

This clonotype was seen ten or more times. The chain links TRBV9 to TRBJ1-4; TRBD1 might be the D (6 bases). This CDR3 is built from 16 residues. V gave up 5 bases and J gave up 8 bases, with 22 bases separating them. Germline-derived CDR1 and CDR2 are SGDLS and YYNGEE. The CDR3 bases are TGTGCCAGCAGTCCCCTCCCCAACAGGGCAAGGGAAAAACTGTTTTTT. Protein: CASSPLPNRAREKLFF.

This clonotype was picked up many times. The V and J genes are TRBV9 and TRBJ2-1; TRBD1 might be the D (5 bases). V lost 4 bases to trimming and J lost 1 base, with 15 bases between them. Germline CDR1 and CDR2: SGDLS and YYNGEE. The CDR3 totals 16 residues. The CDR3: CASSSTGRGSYNEQFF. CDR3 DNA: TGTGCCAGCAGCTCAACGGGTAGGGGTTCCTACAATGAGCAGTTCTTC.

This clonotype has ten or more counts. This chain connects TRBV4-3 to TRBJ2-5; 8 bases match TRBD2. Losses at the gene ends were 2 bases for V and 4 bases for J; bases not matched to a gene: 3. The CDR3 runs 14 residues. Per germline, CDR1 LGHNA and CDR2 YSLEER. The CDR3 DNA sequence: TGCGCCAGCAGCCAACAGACTAGCGCAGAGACCCAGTACTTC. It is translated as CASSQQTSAETQYF.

V and J are TRBV28 and TRBJ2-1; weak D call: TRBD2 (6 bases). Trimming shortened V by 3 bases and J by 4 bases, and 10 bases separated the two germline ends. Germline loops: CDR1 MDHEN, CDR2 SYDVKM. This CDR3 is 14 amino acids long. The CDR3 is CASSFRGRYNEQFF. The CDR3 DNA sequence: TGTGCCAGCAGTTTCCGAGGGAGGTACAATGAGCAGTTCTTC.

This clonotype has ten or more counts. This chain uses TRBV6-5 with TRBJ2-7, with TRBD1 identical over 8 bases. Trimming at V came to 4 bases and at J to 4 bases, leaving 9 bases not matched to a gene. Germline V gene lookup returns CDR1 MNHEY and CDR2 SVGAGI. The CDR3 length is 15 residues. In nucleotides, the CDR3 is TGTGCCAGCAGTTTATACAGGGGGTTCGGGTACGAGCAGTACTTC. Amino acid sequence: CASSLYRGFGYEQYF.

This clonotype has only a few counts. The junction shows a germline mismatch at one end, possibly a read error. The rearrangement uses TRBV27 and TRBJ1-6; possibly TRBD1 for D (5 bases). The length of the CDR3 is 15 residues. Germline-derived CDR1 and CDR2 are MNHEY and SMNVEV (reference sequence). CDR3 region: CASSFLARDPGTLNF. CDR3 bases: TGTGCCAGCAGTTTTCTAGCCCGGGACCCGGGGACCCTCAACTTT.

This clonotype showed up many times. The gene calls are TRBV10-3 and TRBJ1-2; 10 bases fit TRBD1. The CDR3 spans 13 residues. Trimming took 9 bases from V and 4 from J; bases not matched to a gene: 5. Germline assignment: CDR1 ENHRY and CDR2 SYGVKD. The CDR3 region has the DNA TGTGCCATTACCGGGACAGGGGTCTATGGCTACACCTTC. This sequence encodes CAITGTGVYGYTF.

The chain couples TRBV13 to TRBJ2-2; D ambiguous. This CDR3 spans 14 amino acids. V was pared by 3 bases and J by 4 bases, with 9 bases between. Germline values: CDR1 PRHDT, CDR2 FYEKMQ (reference sequence). CDR3 sequence: CASSFTPSTGELFF. CDR3 DNA sequence: TGTGCCAGCAGCTTTACCCCCTCCACCGGGGAGCTGTTTTTT.

This clonotype appeared a few times. The V and J genes are TRBV3-1 and TRBJ1-5, with unresolved D. There are 13 residues in the CDR3. CDR1 and CDR2 from the germline V gene are LGHDT and YNNKEL (reference sequence). V gave up 0 bases and J gave up 7 bases, with 7 bases separating them. CDR3 DNA sequence: TGTGCCAGCAGCCAAGATCGGGAACAGCCCCAGCATTTT. This codes for CASSQDREQPQHF.

This clonotype was found a few times. CDR3 region: CASRGYGGARYNEQFF. CDR3 nucleotide sequence: TGTGCCAGCAGGGGGTACGGGGGGGCCCGCTACAATGAGCAGTTCTTC. The chain employs TRBV6-2 or TRBV6-3 and TRBJ2-1; TRBD2 agrees at 8 bases. The CDR3 is made up of 16 amino acids. The trim removed 6 bases at V and 3 bases at J, leaving 10 bases unmatched. Germline V CDR1 and CDR2: MNHEY, SVGEGT.

This clonotype appeared a few times. The chain is built from TRBV9 and TRBJ2-3, with 7 bases that match TRBD2. Germline V gives CDR1 SGDLS, CDR2 YYNGEE. This CDR3 is 16 amino acids long. Trimming took 4 bases from V and 1 from J; bases not matched to a gene: 9. In nucleotides, the CDR3 is TGTGCCAGCAGCTCAGTTGGGGCGGGGGGCACAGATACGCAGTATTTT. Its protein is CASSSVGAGGTDTQYF.

Note on this clonotype: This clone may be a read error of a much larger clone one base away. The chain's CDR3 is CAIRSETGTYEQYF. The CDR3 coding sequence is TGTGCCATCAGATCCGAGACAGGGACCTACGAGCAGTACTTC. The chain has TRBV10-3 and TRBJ2-7, with 7 bases that match TRBD1. CDR1 is ENHRY and CDR2 is SYGVKD in the germline V gene. After removal of 6 bases from V and 2 bases from J, the junction contained 7 bases not matched to a gene. This CDR3 contains 14 residues.

The genes are TRBV12-3 or TRBV12-4 and TRBJ1-2, with TRBD1 as a possible D gene (5 bases). This CDR3 contains 16 residues. Deletions cut 3 bases from V and 7 bases from J, with 21 bases between. The DNA for the CDR3 is TGTGCCAGCAGTTTGCGGCCAGGGCACACCTTCGGTGGCTACACCTTC. Translated: CASSLRPGHTFGGYTF.